This T cell receptor beta chain was recovered during a study of T-cell reconstitution after alpha-beta-depleted transplantation in children listed by TCRdb under 2016. A note on the overall study: Using TCR repertoire profiling, the study followed T-cell immune reconstitution in a quantitative way in children after TCRalphabeta/CD19-depleted allogeneic hematopoietic cell transplantation.

CDR1 and CDR2, looked up from the germline V gene (reference sequence), are SGHKS and YYEKEE. The CDR3 holds 17 amino acids from the cysteine to the phenylalanine. CDR3 DNA is the only sequence kept; it has 51 bases, read in frame from the first base. Trimming takes 4 bases off V and 6 bases off J; junction bases not matched to a gene: 8. Libraries were built with PCR. Sequencing was performed on an Illumina HiSeq 2500. To normalize quantification of the TCRbeta repertoire, the TCR libraries were built with molecular barcoding that relied on unique molecular identifiers. TCRdb reprocessed the public reads (quality trimming at Q25 with fastp, clone calling with MiXCR) and kept in-frame beta chains. CDR3 protein duplicates are merged, each entry listing the most common genes and DNA. The sample table contains approximately 350,000 distinct CDR3 sequences; only one count was recorded for about a tenth of them. The ten largest clones take up 2% to 2.5% of the sample.

The table lists this clonotype with a few counts. The antigen it recognizes is unknown. Per-base qualities were not stored, and no clone one base away is much larger. The receptor was derived from a human donor who donated a stem cell graft to a child with acute lymphoblastic leukemia. The source material was PBMCs from the stem cell graft donor, sampled from the stem cell graft. Recombination joined TRBV5-5 with TRBJ2-1; TRBD2 agrees with 15 junctional bases. The CDR3: CASSLRTSGRAGNEQFF. The DNA sequence follows: TGTGCCAGCAGCCTGAGGACTAGCGGGAGGGCCGGCAATGAGCAGTTCTTC.